This entry concerns a single TCR beta chain. The specificity of this receptor is unknown. Base qualities were left out, and no much larger clone turns up one base away. Participants in the prospective study were aged 18 to 89 years, lived in 20 to 30 United States geographic areas, and enrolled through a virtual design. In the prospective study, participants were assigned to cohorts based on the clinical history participants reported in a screening survey and a study questionnaire. ImmuneRACE Cohort 3 recovered participants were defined by two consecutive negative NP/OP PCR tests, healthcare professional clearance, or symptom resolution. Each participant in the prospective study had whole blood, serum and a nasopharyngeal or oropharyngeal swab collected by mobile phlebotomists. Over an approximately 2-month period, participants in the prospective study had the option of providing additional blood draws and questionnaires. Prospective study blood samples were shipped either frozen or at room temperature before DNA extraction.

The data were taken from a study of blood T cell repertoires in COVID-19 (dated by TCRdb to the early 2020s). Turning to the overall study: Samples covering the acute and convalescent phases of COVID-19 were provided by collaborators in the United States, Italy and Spain. Where available, HLA class I and class II types were obtained from metadata supplied by the sample provider rather than from assay-based typing. The repertoires were made available in a free public database intended to serve as a resource for research on the immune response to SARS-CoV-2. The prospective study material was composed of cDNA or gDNA derived from T cells, B-cell-depleted T cells, or PBMCs. Subjects who had been exposed to COVID-19, were actively infected with it, or had recovered from it provided the deeply sampled blood TCRbeta repertoires that made up the dataset. Sample metadata almost always included a de-identified subject ID, COVID-19 status, age in years and sex. Samples came from the ongoing ImmuneRACE study (first 160 participants) plus 1,254 subjects from 6 global collaborators.

The CDR3 holds 15 amino acids from the cysteine to the phenylalanine. Kept here is only the CDR3 DNA, which spans 45 bases and is read in frame from base 1. V sheds 4 bases and J sheds 4 bases, leaving 16 bases between their ends. According to the germline V gene (reference sequence), CDR1 reads LNHDA and CDR2 reads SQIVND. TCRbeta CDR3 regions were amplified from genomic DNA by means of the immunoSEQ Assay, a bias-controlled multiplex PCR. Concerning the study's data processing: Within the assay, amplification of reference gene primers was used to estimate how many nucleated cells each sample contained. To quantify the absolute abundance of each unique TCRbeta CDR3 rearrangement, sequence reads were collapsed and filtered. For each sample, productive Simpson clonality was calculated by taking the square root of Simpson's diversity index across productive rearrangements. The clones in this table, taken by TCRdb from immuneACCESS, are in-frame only. Not every clone is retained; where verified, under half of the shortfall comes from an unresolved V gene, and the cause of the rest is unknown. Clone size and the V and J calls come from that table; the DNA yielded D and trimming. The sample table lists under 300,000 clones, 80% to 90% of them with a count of one. The ten largest make up 1.5% to 2% of the sample.

The investigation overall reported the following: The amount of clinical and demographic metadata varied by source and participant and was provided uncurated.

Sequencing used PBMCs or T cells enriched from blood (not recorded which). The rearrangement joined TRBV19 to TRBJ1-2; TRBD1 is a weak D gene call, 5 bases matching. The clonotype originates from a woman aged 50 to 60 who had recovered from COVID-19. The nucleotides read TGTGCCAGTAGTACTCCGGGGGATCGGCTCTATGGCTACACCTTC. Its protein reads: CASSTPGDRLYGYTF.